Listed here are 23 T cell receptor beta chains from one sample, sequenced in a study of T cell responses to AZD1222 COVID-19 vaccine. Sequenced by immunoSEQ multiplex PCR; TCRdb stores in-frame clones only, minus some. This table has around 130,000 clones, approximately 93% appearing once. Sequencing used peripheral blood, obtained on day 0 of AZD1222 vaccination. All receptors derive from an adult in good health.

This chain uses TRBV29-1 with TRBJ1-1, with D hard to call. Trimming removed 8 bases from V and 3 bases from J, with 10 bases in between. The CDR3 is made up of 11 amino acids. Germline CDR1 SQVTM, CDR2 ANQGSEA. The CDR3 reads CSLLRDTEAFF. In nucleotides, the CDR3 is TGCAGCCTGCTACGGGACACTGAAGCTTTCTTT.

The chain is built from TRBV6-5 and TRBJ1-4; D is perhaps TRBD1 (5 bases). The CDR3 has 11 amino acids. CDR1 is MNHEY and CDR2 is SVGAGI in the germline V gene. The V gene lost 6 bases and the J gene lost 14 bases, with 13 bases spanning the gap. CDR3 coding DNA: TGTGCCAGCAGCCCGGGGGGTGTTCTGTTTTTT. Its protein is CASSPGGVLFF.

V usage is TRBV4-2 and J usage is TRBJ2-5; no clear D gene. The CDR3 length is 14 residues. V was clipped by 0 bases and J by 4 bases, with 9 bases between them. Germline V gene sequence: CDR1 LGHNA, CDR2 YNFKEQ. CDR3 coding DNA: TGTGCCAGCAGCCAAGAGTTCTTGGGAGAGACCCAGTACTTC. Translation: CASSQEFLGETQYF.

The J gene is TRBJ2-2, the V gene TRBV5-1; D remains ambiguous. Trimming stripped 4 bases from V and 4 bases from J, with 11 bases between. The germline V gene has CDR1 SGHRS and CDR2 YFSETQ. The CDR3 contains 14 residues. The CDR3 loop reads CASSLRTGTGELFF. CDR3 sequence (DNA): TGCGCCAGCAGCCTGAGGACGGGCACCGGGGAGCTGTTTTTT.

The chain combines TRBV28 with TRBJ2-7; 9 nucleotides line up with TRBD2. CDR3 length equals 15 residues. Germline V gene lookup returns CDR1 MDHEN and CDR2 SYDVKM. With 6 bases clipped from V and 5 bases from J, the junction kept 11 bases outside the gene matches. CDR3 DNA sequence: TGTGCCAGCAGCACGCCGACTAGCGGTAGGAACGAGCAGTACTTC. Translating it yields CASSTPTSGRNEQYF.

This clone was observed a single time. The V and J genes are TRBV9 and TRBJ2-2; maybe TRBD2 (6 bases). V was pared by 4 bases and J by 5 bases, with 18 bases between. Germline V lookup: CDR1 SGDLS, CDR2 YYNGEE. The length of the CDR3 is 16 residues. The CDR3 reads CASSLLPGSGTGELFF. Written as DNA, the CDR3 is TGTGCCAGCAGCTTATTGCCAGGGAGCGGGACCGGGGAGCTGTTTTTT. Complete variable domain (other parts from reference TRBV9 and TRBJ2-2): DSGVTQTPKHLITATGQRVTLRCSPRSGDLSVYWYQQSLDQGLQFLIQYYNGEERAKGNILERFSAQQFPDLHSELNLSSLELGDSALYFCASSLLPGSGTGELFFGEGSRLTVL.

In nucleotides, the CDR3 is TGTGCCAGCAGTTTACCCCGGCCAGCGAACACTGAAGCTTTCTTT. It yields the protein CASSLPRPANTEAFF. The rearrangement uses TRBV28 and TRBJ1-1; no definite D call. This CDR3 is built from 15 residues. The germline V gene has CDR1 MDHEN and CDR2 SYDVKM. The V gene lost 2 bases and the J gene lost 1 base, with 11 bases spanning the gap.

The rearrangement uses TRBV12-3 or TRBV12-4 and TRBJ1-1; D not resolved. V was pared by 1 base and J by 4 bases, with 7 bases between. This CDR3 has 13 residues. CDR3 in amino acids: CASSLGQGTEAFF. In DNA, the CDR3 is TGTGCCAGCAGTTTAGGGCAAGGCACTGAAGCTTTCTTT.

This chain connects TRBV28 to TRBJ1-3; D is perhaps TRBD1 (5 bases). This CDR3 region has 14 residues. Trimming left V 4 bases short and J 16 bases short, with 23 bases between. Germline CDR1 reads MDHEN; CDR2 reads SYDVKM. CDR3 nucleotides: TGTGCCAGCAGTTCCCCCGGGACTGCCGTCCATGTGTATTTT. Protein: CASSSPGTAVHVYF.

The table lists this clone with a count of one. The chain joins TRBV4-2 to TRBJ2-3, with 10 bases aligning to TRBD2. The germline V gene has CDR1 LGHNA and CDR2 YNFKEQ. The V gene end was trimmed by 1 base and the J gene end by 4 bases; junction bases not matched to a gene: 11. The CDR3 extends over 18 amino acids. The CDR3 region is CASSQANRLAGVADTQYF. CDR3 coding DNA: TGTGCCAGCAGCCAAGCCAACAGGCTAGCGGGAGTAGCAGATACGCAGTATTTT.

The chain carries TRBV5-1 and TRBJ2-7; 10 nucleotides align to TRBD1. The CDR3 is 16 residues long. CDR1 SGHRS and CDR2 YFSETQ come from the germline V gene. The V segment lost 0 bases and the J segment 4 bases; nucleotides outside the gene matches: 7. The CDR3 here is CASSLGPGQGTYEQYF. In DNA, the CDR3 is TGCGCCAGCAGCTTGGGCCCGGGACAGGGGACATACGAGCAGTACTTC.

The chain links TRBV5-1 to TRBJ2-7; D is uncertain. Looked up from germline, CDR1 is SGHRS and CDR2 is YFSETQ. Deletions cut 1 base from V and 3 bases from J, with 8 bases between. CDR3 size: 13 residues. The CDR3, as DNA: TGCGCCAGCAGCTTGACTACAAACTACGAGCAGTACTTC. Translation: CASSLTTNYEQYF.

The chain has TRBV6-5 and TRBJ1-2; D call uncertain. Trimming took off 6 bases at V and 8 bases at J, with 16 bases between the two ends. The length of the CDR3 is 13 residues. The germline CDR1 and CDR2 sequences are MNHEY and SVGAGI. This CDR3 reads CASRNPRSGGYTF. CDR3 nucleotide sequence: TGTGCCAGCAGAAACCCTAGGTCGGGAGGCTACACCTTC.

The chain couples TRBV14 to TRBJ2-7; 8 bases map to TRBD1. V shed 5 bases and J 5 bases; nucleotides not matched to a gene: 8. Germline V gives CDR1 SGHDN, CDR2 FVKESK. The CDR3 is made up of 14 amino acids. DNA for the CDR3: TGTGCCAGCAGCGGACAGGGTTCTGCCCACGAGCAGTACTTC. Its protein is CASSGQGSAHEQYF.

This chain links TRBV19 with TRBJ2-7; TRBD2 is a possible D gene (5 bases). The length of the CDR3 is 14 residues. Germline V gene sequence: CDR1 LNHDA, CDR2 SQIVND (reference sequence). Trimming removed 7 bases at V and 2 bases at J, with 15 bases between. The CDR3: CASTSQRPPYEQYF. As DNA, the CDR3 is TGTGCCAGTACCTCACAGCGGCCCCCCTACGAGCAGTACTTC.

This chain uses TRBV28 with TRBJ1-1, with 8 bases that match TRBD1. In germline, CDR1 is MDHEN, CDR2 SYDVKM. The CDR3 sequence is 16 residues long. V lost 5 bases to trimming and J lost 4 bases; unmatched junction nucleotides: 12. The CDR3: CASSTGQAGGLTEAFF. The CDR3 DNA reads as TGTGCCAGCAGTACGGGACAGGCTGGTGGACTCACTGAAGCTTTCTTT. The whole variable domain, remainder taken from reference TRBV28 and TRBJ1-1, is DVKVTQSSRYLVKRTGEKVFLECVQDMDHENMFWYRQDPGLGLRLIYFSYDVKMKEKGDIPEGYSVSREKKERFSLILESASTNQTSMYLCASSTGQAGGLTEAFFGQGTRLTVV.

The chain links TRBV28 to TRBJ1-2; 10 bases map to TRBD1. This CDR3 comprises 16 residues. Germline V gene sequence: CDR1 MDHEN, CDR2 SYDVKM. With 5 bases clipped from V and 4 bases from J, the junction kept 10 bases outside the gene matches. The CDR3 nucleotides read TGTGCCAGCAGTCCCTTCGGGACAGGGGACCTCTATGGCTACACCTTC. This translates into CASSPFGTGDLYGYTF.

This clone occurred a few times. The chain uses TRBV11-3 and TRBJ2-1, with 10 bases fitting TRBD2. The germline gives CDR1 SGHNT, CDR2 YENEEA. The CDR3 runs to 15 residues. V was pared by 1 base and J by 3 bases, with 0 bases of the junction left unmatched. In DNA form, the CDR3 reads TGTGCCAGCAGCTTAGGGACTAGCGGCTACAATGAGCAGTTCTTC. Translated: CASSLGTSGYNEQFF.

J is TRBJ2-1 and V is TRBV18; no firm D call. The V gene's germline CDR1 is KGHSH and CDR2 LQKENI. The CDR3 is made up of 15 amino acids. V dropped 3 bases and J dropped 2 bases, with 11 bases sitting between them. The CDR3 region is CASSPQAPPYNEQFF. The CDR3 DNA reads TGTGCCAGCTCACCTCAGGCGCCGCCCTACAATGAGCAGTTCTTC.

The chain employs TRBV5-5 and TRBJ2-3; TRBD2 aligns across 7 bases. The V and J ends lost 6 bases and 4 bases, in that order; junction bases with no gene match: 5. The germline gives CDR1 SGHKS, CDR2 YYEKEE (reference sequence). There are 13 residues in the CDR3. CDR3 in amino acids: CASNAGVADTQYF. The CDR3 region has the DNA TGTGCCAGCAACGCGGGGGTGGCAGATACGCAGTATTTT. Combining the CDR3 with reference TRBV5-5 and TRBJ2-3 gives the whole variable domain DAGVTQSPTHLIKTRGQQVTLRCSPISGHKSVSWYQQVLGQGPQFIFQYYEKEERGRGNFPDRFSARQFPNYSSELNVNALLLGDSALYLCASNAGVADTQYFGPGTRLTVL.

Points on this clone: One end of the junction does not line up with germline, which may come from a read error. The genes are TRBV7-3 and TRBJ2-2; 8 positions agree with TRBD1. The germline V gene has CDR1 SGHTA and CDR2 FQGTGA. The CDR3 is 14 amino acids. The CDR3 region has the DNA TGTGCCAGCAGCATAACAGGGGGCACCGGGGAGCTGTTTTTT. This encodes CASSITGGTGELFF.

The V call is TRBV10-3, the J call TRBJ2-4, with unresolved D. V was trimmed by 4 bases and J by 9 bases, leaving 10 bases between them. CDR3 length: 12 amino acids. From germline, CDR1 is ENHRY and CDR2 SYGVKD. This CDR3 reads CAISGTVGIQYF. The CDR3 DNA reads TGTGCCATCAGTGGAACCGTTGGCATTCAGTACTTC.

The J gene is TRBJ2-1, the V gene TRBV2; TRBD2 matches at 9 bases. The V gene end was trimmed by 6 bases and the J gene end by 4 bases; junction bases not matched to a gene: 7. This CDR3 has 15 residues. In germline, CDR1 is SNHLY, CDR2 FYNNEI. CDR3 amino acids: CASSLLAGLYNEQFF. CDR3 nucleotide sequence: TGTGCCAGCAGCCTACTAGCGGGCCTATACAATGAGCAGTTCTTC. Combining the CDR3 with reference TRBV2 and TRBJ2-1 gives the whole variable domain EPEVTQTPSHQVTQMGQEVILRCVPISNHLYFYWYRQILGQKVEFLVSFYNNEISEKSEIFDDQFSVERPDGSNFTLKIRSTKLEDSAMYFCASSLLAGLYNEQFFGPGTRLTVL.